This paragraph reports one T cell receptor beta chain. Its antigen remains unidentified. There are no base qualities to consult, and no much larger clone falls within one base. The data were obtained in a study of cytomegalovirus exposure and HLA in healthy donors (dated 2017 in TCRdb). For the wider study: According to a later analysis, the roughly 120 validation repertoires were produced on the same platform as the 600 to 850 repertoires of the first cohort. To predict cytomegalovirus infection status, the study brought together high-throughput TCR immunosequencing, statistical association of individual TCRs with disease status, and machine learning. The study aimed to test whether signatures of past pathogen exposure could be identified by cataloging public T cell receptors. Besides the first cohort of 666 subjects, a separate validation cohort made up of over 95 different subjects was used.

The donors were included in the validation cohort of roughly 130 subjects, a group kept apart from the approximately 700-subject first cohort. Library generation was performed with the immunoSEQ multiplex PCR assay. The authors' pipeline ran thus. A statistical classification framework was developed to diagnose cytomegalovirus status using the catalog of TCR beta chain sequences. TCRdb stores this immuneACCESS table with in-frame sequences only. Part of the clones is absent; in the studies checked, under half of the shortfall reflects unresolved V genes, and no reason is known for the rest. V and J calls and clone size follow that table, whereas D and trimming were derived from the DNA. This sample holds 150,000 to 200,000 clones; roughly 86% were observed only once. The top ten clonotypes cover 7.2% of the sample. Beyond this particular receptor, the publication reports: According to the authors, the approach could potentially be generalized to other disease states and immunological phenotypes. Across donors, most TCR sequences were observed very rarely, whereas some public TCRs were present in many individuals. The classifier was reported to diagnose cytomegalovirus status with high specificity and sensitivity in both the original and validation cohorts. All 120 or so repertoires were used to score co-occurrence in the validation cohort in a later analysis, because that analysis had no HLA typing for the cohort. A few of the identified cytomegalovirus-associated TCR beta chains were confirmed in vitro to be specific for cytomegalovirus antigens. Of the cluster scores, 85% to 95% were above 0 in a later analysis, which found that TCRs clustered in the first cohort also tended to co-occur in the 130 or so validation repertoires. The study listed 150 to 200 TCR beta chains as associated with cytomegalovirus.

This TCR was recovered from a man aged 25-45 years in good health and CMV-seropositive. What was sequenced was PBMCs.

The CDR3 corresponds to CASSSLAVTDTQYF. Read as DNA, the sequence is TGTGCCAGCAGCTCACTAGCGGTGACAGATACGCAGTATTTT. The chain couples TRBV7-8 to TRBJ2-3, with 8 bases aligning to TRBD2. From a lookup of the germline V gene, CDR1 and CDR2 are SGHVS and FQNEAQ. Germline trimming amounts to 4 bases on V and 3 bases on J, with 3 as the count of junction bases outside the gene matches. Including cysteine and phenylalanine, the CDR3 has 14 amino acids. Of the read, only the CDR3 DNA is kept; its 42 bases are in frame from base 1.